The 13 T cell receptor beta chains given below trace back to one sample, sequenced in a study of T cell responses to AZD1222 COVID-19 vaccine. Sequencing was performed with immunoSEQ multiplex PCR; in TCRdb, only in-frame clones are kept and a portion is missing. The table has about 110,000 clones, under 95% seen once. The sequenced sample was peripheral blood, obtained on day 0 of AZD1222 vaccination. The receptors come from an adult in good health.

The chain links TRBV2 to TRBJ2-3, with 12 bases that match TRBD2. CDR3 length equals 14 residues. Germline CDR1 and CDR2: SNHLY and FYNNEI. V lost 10 bases to trimming and J lost 3 bases; unmatched junction nucleotides: 5. CDR3 nucleotide sequence: TGTGCCACCTCTAGCGGGGGGGCAACAGATACGCAGTATTTT. The encoded protein is CATSSGGATDTQYF.

The chain uses TRBV7-2 and TRBJ2-7, with D tentatively TRBD2 (6 bases). The CDR3 has 15 amino acids. V lost 0 bases and J lost 1, with 10 bases in between. The germline V gene has CDR1 SGHTA and CDR2 FQGNSA. The DNA for the CDR3 is TGTGCCAGCAGCTTAGCGGGGGGACTTTCCTACGAGCAGTACTTC. Its translation: CASSLAGGLSYEQYF.

This clone was found once. The V and J genes are TRBV4-1 and TRBJ2-1, with 8 bases matching TRBD1. The V gene's germline CDR1 is MGHRA and CDR2 YSYEKL. Trimming cost V 6 bases and J 4 bases; bases outside gene matches: 8. This CDR3 has 15 residues. The CDR3 nucleotides read TGCGCCAGCAGAACTGAAGGACAGGGATACAATGAGCAGTTCTTC. Its translation is CASRTEGQGYNEQFF.

The V and J genes are TRBV5-4 and TRBJ1-1; the D is unclear. CDR1 is SGHNT, CDR2 YYREEE, per germline (reference sequence). This CDR3 has 14 residues. V gave up 0 bases and J gave up 2 bases, with 8 bases separating them. The CDR3 DNA sequence: TGTGCCAGCAGCTTGGGCGGACCTAACACTGAAGCTTTCTTT. This gives the protein CASSLGGPNTEAFF.

V and J are TRBV6-2 or TRBV6-3 and TRBJ1-5; D perhaps matches TRBD1 (6 bases). The ends were cut back, 5 bases at V and 2 bases at J, with 10 bases in the middle. CDR1 and CDR2 (germline): MNHEY, SVGEGT. The length of the CDR3 is 14 residues. The CDR3 nucleotides read TGTGCCAGCAGTCCCTCAGGGGGCAATCAGCCCCAGCATTTT. It is translated as CASSPSGGNQPQHF.

This chain links TRBV19 with TRBJ1-2, with a tentative D call TRBD1 (6 bases). V lost 4 bases to trimming and J lost 0 bases, with 12 bases between them. The CDR3 sequence is 15 residues long. Germline V lookup: CDR1 LNHDA, CDR2 SQIVND (reference sequence). The CDR3 region has the DNA TGTGCCAGTAGTACCCGACAGGAATCTAACTATGGCTACACCTTC. As protein: CASSTRQESNYGYTF.

V usage is TRBV7-8 and J usage is TRBJ1-1, with D unclear. Trimming took off 5 bases at V and 4 bases at J, with 11 bases between the two ends. CDR3 size: 13 residues. CDR1 and CDR2 (germline): SGHVS, FQNEAQ. The CDR3 DNA follows: TGTGCCAGCAGCCCCGGCCGGAGCACTGAAGCTTTCTTT. Its protein product is CASSPGRSTEAFF.

The chain carries TRBV19 and TRBJ1-2; TRBD1 is a possible D gene (5 bases). This CDR3 comprises 13 residues. Germline CDR1 is LNHDA and CDR2 is SQIVND (reference sequence). V shed 3 bases and J shed 2 bases, with 7 bases lying between them. The CDR3: CASSIGDNYGYTF. Here the CDR3 DNA reads TGTGCCAGTAGTATCGGGGACAACTATGGCTACACCTTC.

The V and J genes are TRBV7-8 and TRBJ2-7; 7 bases align to TRBD2. Germline trimming cut 7 bases from V and 1 base from J; bases unmatched to any gene: 7. Germline V CDR1 and CDR2: SGHVS, FQNEAQ. The CDR3 has 14 residues. CDR3 region: CASTLGEGSYEQYF. The CDR3, as DNA: TGTGCCAGCACCTTGGGGGAGGGATCCTACGAGCAGTACTTC.

The chain recombines TRBV7-2 with TRBJ1-2; 7 bases align to TRBD1. CDR1 SGHTA and CDR2 FQGNSA come from the germline V gene. V shed 5 bases and J 5 bases; nucleotides not matched to a gene: 17. The CDR3 extends over 17 amino acids. The CDR3 DNA is TGTGCCAGCAGCCCATCAGCGACACAGGGGCGGTCATATGGCTACACCTTC. This encodes CASSPSATQGRSYGYTF.

The chain uses TRBV7-2 and TRBJ2-6; D unresolved. This CDR3 has 13 amino acids. Germline V gene data show CDR1 as SGHTA and CDR2 as FQGNSA. The V and J ends lost 2 bases and 2 bases respectively, with 1 base between them. The CDR3 nucleotides read TGTGCCAGCAGCTTAACTGGGGCCAACGTCCTGACTTTC. Translated: CASSLTGANVLTF.

This chain connects TRBV5-5 to TRBJ1-5; no reliable D call. Per the germline V gene, CDR1 is SGHKS and CDR2 is YYEKEE (reference sequence). V was cut by 0 bases and J by 1 base, with 8 bases left in between. The CDR3 extends over 15 amino acids. The CDR3 region has the DNA TGTGCCAGCAGCTTGGCCGTGGGGAGCAATCAGCCCCAGCATTTT. It specifies CASSLAVGSNQPQHF.

V usage is TRBV6-2 or TRBV6-3 and J usage is TRBJ2-2, with D tentatively TRBD1 (5 bases). There are 14 residues in the CDR3. CDR1 and CDR2 (germline): MNHEY, SVGEGT. The V gene lost 6 bases and the J gene lost 3 bases, with 11 bases spanning the gap. CDR3: CASSLKQDTGELFF. CDR3 DNA: TGTGCCAGCAGCCTAAAACAGGACACCGGGGAGCTGTTTTTT.